The 28 T cell receptor beta chains listed next were all sequenced from one sample in a study of blood T cell repertoires in COVID-19. Method: immunoSEQ multiplex PCR; TCRdb's copy keeps in-frame clones and lacks some. Altogether approximately 140,000 clones are present, over 75% being singletons, with the ten largest covering roughly a tenth. The sample taken for sequencing was peripheral blood. The source of these receptors is a man in his fifties or sixties with active or convalescent COVID-19.

A single count supports this clone. This chain joins TRBV9 and TRBJ1-4, with a possible D match to TRBD1 (5 bases). Trimming took 0 bases from V and 1 from J, leaving 13 bases between them. CDR3 length equals 17 residues. Germline values: CDR1 SGDLS, CDR2 YYNGEE. The CDR3 spells CASSVASGGGTNEKLFF. The CDR3 DNA sequence: TGTGCCAGCAGCGTAGCTTCCGGGGGAGGAACTAATGAAAAACTGTTTTTT.

The V call is TRBV6-4, the J call TRBJ2-7; unclear D gene. The CDR3 runs to 12 residues. V shed 0 bases and J shed 12 bases, with 12 bases lying between them. The germline V gene has CDR1 MRHNA and CDR2 SNTAGT. The CDR3 DNA reads TGTGCCAGCAGTGACTCGAGTCCGGGTATGTACTTC. Its protein is CASSDSSPGMYF.

The table lists this clone with a count of one. The V gene is TRBV5-1, the J gene TRBJ1-5; TRBD1 is a possible D gene (6 bases). V was shortened by 4 bases and J by 3 bases, with 14 bases between the two germline ends. This CDR3 has 15 amino acids. Germline loops: CDR1 SGHRS, CDR2 YFSETQ. The CDR3 region is CASSLGAGANQPQHF. CDR3 bases: TGCGCCAGCAGCCTCGGGGCGGGGGCCAATCAGCCCCAGCATTTT.

This clone turned up a few times. The gene calls are TRBV3-1 (or the pseudogene TRBV3-2) and TRBJ1-2; possibly TRBD1 for D (5 bases). Germline loops: CDR1 LGHDT, CDR2 YNNKEL (reference sequence). V was cut by 1 base and J by 7 bases, with 10 bases left in between. This CDR3 is built from 13 residues. CDR3 DNA sequence: TGTGCCAGCAGCCAAGGGCAGGGAGGTGGCTACACCTTC. This sequence encodes CASSQGQGGGYTF.

The chain uses TRBV5-1 and TRBJ2-3, with 15 bases aligning to TRBD2. This CDR3 is 18 amino acids long. After removal of 2 bases from V and 0 bases from J, the junction contained 4 bases not matched to a gene. The germline gives CDR1 SGHRS, CDR2 YFSETQ. This chain's CDR3 is CASSFGLAGGLSTDTQYF. CDR3 nucleotide sequence: TGCGCCAGCAGCTTCGGACTAGCGGGAGGGCTTAGCACAGATACGCAGTATTTT.

V gene TRBV7-9 combines with J gene TRBJ1-1; D perhaps matches TRBD1 (6 bases). Between the trimmed V and J ends, which lost 6 bases and 1 base, there was a span of 6 bases. Germline CDR1 and CDR2: SEHNR and FQNEAQ (reference sequence). This CDR3 is 12 amino acids long. CDR3 DNA: TGTGCCAGCAGACAGGGGAACACTGAAGCTTTCTTT. This codes for CASRQGNTEAFF.

The chain has TRBV9 and TRBJ1-3; TRBD1 agrees at 12 bases. The CDR3 length is 17 residues. Germline CDR1 and CDR2: SGDLS and YYNGEE. With 5 bases clipped from V and 4 bases from J, the junction kept 10 bases outside the gene matches. Here the CDR3 reads CASSNPRDRGPGNTIYF. In DNA form, the CDR3 reads TGTGCCAGCAGTAACCCTCGGGACAGGGGGCCCGGAAACACCATATATTTT.

The chain carries TRBV25-1 and TRBJ1-1; D possibly corresponds to TRBD1 (6 bases). V was trimmed by 8 bases and J by 5 bases, leaving 18 bases between them. The CDR3 contains 14 residues. The germline V gene encodes CDR1 MGHDK and CDR2 SYGVNS. The CDR3 sequence is CASGATTGQTEAFF. The CDR3 DNA sequence: TGTGCCAGCGGGGCTACGACAGGCCAGACTGAAGCTTTCTTT.

This rearrangement joins TRBV6-1 to TRBJ1-1; 8 nucleotides line up with TRBD1. The germline CDR1 and CDR2 sequences are MNHNS and SASEGT. V was clipped by 3 bases and J by 1 base; unmatched bases: 4. The length of the CDR3 is 15 residues. CDR3 sequence (DNA): TGTGCCAGCAGTGACCCAGGGGGCGCGAACACTGAAGCTTTCTTT. Its protein is CASSDPGGANTEAFF.

The chain recombines TRBV5-1 with TRBJ2-1; TRBD1 matches 8 bases. The V segment lost 2 bases and the J segment 6 bases; nucleotides outside the gene matches: 7. Germline lookup yields CDR1 SGHRS and CDR2 YFSETQ. The CDR3 loop spans 15 amino acids. For the CDR3, the DNA is TGCGCCAGCAGCTTCGGACAGGGAGTTAGCAATGAGCAGTTCTTC. It yields the protein CASSFGQGVSNEQFF.

The CDR3 coding sequence is TGTGCCAGCAGTGGCAAGAACTCTGGAAACACCATATATTTT. Translated: CASSGKNSGNTIYF. The gene calls are TRBV27 and TRBJ1-3; unclear D gene. Trimming removed 5 bases from V and 0 bases from J, with 8 bases in between. The CDR3 runs 14 residues. Germline V gene data show CDR1 as MNHEY and CDR2 as SMNVEV (reference sequence).

This rearrangement joins TRBV5-6 to TRBJ2-3, with D perhaps matching TRBD1 (6 bases). CDR1 SGHDT and CDR2 YYEEEE come from the germline V gene. The CDR3 is 14 residues long. V lost 4 bases and J 1 base, leaving 10 bases between the germline ends. The CDR3 here is CASSLRQGTDTQYF. DNA of the CDR3: TGTGCCAGCAGCCTTCGACAGGGCACAGATACGCAGTATTTT.

The genes are TRBV10-1 and TRBJ1-4; D may be TRBD1 (6 bases). The V end was cut by 6 bases, the J end by 8 bases, with 13 bases between. CDR3 length: 13 residues. Germline V CDR1 and CDR2: WNHNN, SYGVQD (reference sequence). The CDR3 DNA is TGCGCCAGCAGCCCAGGGGTTGGCGAAAAACTGTTTTTT. It is translated as CASSPGVGEKLFF.

The rearrangement uses TRBV4-1 and TRBJ2-2; 10 bases fit TRBD2. V gave up 4 bases and J gave up 1 base; unmatched junction bases: 12. The CDR3 is 19 amino acids. Germline CDR1 and CDR2: MGHRA and YSYEKL. The CDR3 nucleotides are TGCGCCAGCAGCCTTAAGATGCGGACTAGCGGACTGAACACCGGGGAGCTGTTTTTT. This gives the protein CASSLKMRTSGLNTGELFF.

The J gene is TRBJ2-1, the V gene TRBV6-4; the match to TRBD2 covers 12 bases. Germline V CDR1 and CDR2: MRHNA, SNTAGT. After removal of 0 bases from V and 0 bases from J, the junction contained 9 bases not matched to a gene. This CDR3 has 20 residues. The CDR3 protein is CASSDSSQLAGGISYNEQFF. CDR3 nucleotides: TGTGCCAGCAGTGACTCGAGTCAGCTAGCGGGAGGGATCTCCTACAATGAGCAGTTCTTC.

CDR3: CASSQEGRSLMGEQYF. The DNA of the CDR3 is TGTGCCAGCAGCCAAGAGGGGCGGTCTCTGATGGGCGAGCAGTACTTC. The rearrangement joins TRBV3-1 (or the pseudogene TRBV3-2) to TRBJ2-7, with D tentatively TRBD1 (5 bases). Trimming removed 0 bases from V and 6 bases from J, with 18 bases in between. The CDR3 runs to 16 residues. Germline V gene lookup returns CDR1 LGHDT and CDR2 YNNKEL (reference sequence).

The V gene is TRBV11-3, the J gene TRBJ2-1; 10 nucleotides agree with TRBD2. V dropped 4 bases and J dropped 3; count of bases not matched to a gene: 3. Germline CDR1 is SGHNT and CDR2 is YENEEA. The CDR3 covers 15 residues. The CDR3: CASSSRTSGYNEQFF. The CDR3 DNA reads TGTGCCAGCAGCTCGAGGACTAGCGGCTACAATGAGCAGTTCTTC.

This chain joins TRBV10-3 and TRBJ2-7; 12 bases are shared with TRBD1. Germline V lookup: CDR1 ENHRY, CDR2 SYGVKD. V trimming: 6 bases; J trimming: 7 bases; junction bases outside the gene matches: 7. This CDR3 has 14 residues. DNA of the CDR3: TGTGCCATCAGGCCGGGACAGGGGGCAGGTGAGCAGTACTTC. It yields the protein CAIRPGQGAGEQYF.

The sample holds one count of this clone. The chain has TRBV18 and TRBJ2-3; the match to TRBD2 covers 7 bases. This CDR3 is 15 amino acids long. V lost 2 bases, J lost 5 bases, and 7 bases stayed unmatched. CDR1 and CDR2 from the germline V gene are KGHSH and LQKENI. CDR3 protein: CASSPRTSNRDTQYF. CDR3 bases: TGTGCCAGCTCACCAAGGACTAGTAATAGAGATACGCAGTATTTT.

The rearrangement uses TRBV5-6 and TRBJ2-7; 7 bases line up with TRBD1. Germline trimming cut 5 bases from V and 2 bases from J; bases unmatched to any gene: 4. CDR1 and CDR2 from the germline V gene are SGHDT and YYEEEE. The CDR3 is 13 residues long. The CDR3 nucleotides are TGTGCCAGCAGTTGGACAGGAACCTACGAGCAGTACTTC. It yields the protein CASSWTGTYEQYF.

In this sample, this clone turned up once. The CDR3 DNA follows: TGTGCCAGCAGTTACGCTAGATTCTTGAACACTGAAGCTTTCTTT. It specifies CASSYARFLNTEAFF. The chain recombines TRBV6-5 with TRBJ1-1; D unclear. The V end was cut by 2 bases, the J end by 0 bases, with 10 bases between. The CDR3 is 15 amino acids. CDR1 and CDR2 from the germline V gene are MNHEY and SVGAGI.

This chain connects TRBV6-5 to TRBJ1-5; D gene uncertain. CDR1 and CDR2 from the germline V gene are MNHEY and SVGAGI. Trimming pared 0 bases from V and 2 bases from J, leaving 8 bases between. This CDR3 has 15 amino acids. CDR3 sequence: CASSYSSGGNQPQHF. CDR3 in DNA: TGTGCCAGCAGTTACTCATCCGGGGGCAATCAGCCCCAGCATTTT.

The rearrangement joins TRBV5-8 to TRBJ1-5, with D perhaps TRBD1 (6 bases). The CDR3 runs to 16 residues. Trimming shortened V by 0 bases and J by 0 bases, and 10 bases separated the two germline ends. Germline V lookup: CDR1 SGHTS, CDR2 YDEGEE. CDR3 bases: TGTGCCAGCAGCTTGGGGGACATTTATAGCAATCAGCCCCAGCATTTT. It yields the protein CASSLGDIYSNQPQHF.

The chain recombines TRBV7-8 with TRBJ2-3, with TRBD2 identical over 7 bases. This CDR3 has 15 residues. The ends lost 4 bases at V and 4 bases at J; junction bases unmatched: 8. CDR1 and CDR2 from the germline V gene are SGHVS and FQNEAQ. CDR3 bases: TGTGCCAGCAGCTCTTATGGACGGGGGGCAGATACGCAGTATTTT. Encoded protein: CASSSYGRGADTQYF. Full variable domain (outside the CDR3, taken from reference TRBV7-8 and TRBJ2-3): GAGVSQSPRYKVAKRGQDVALRCDPISGHVSLFWYQQALGQGPEFLTYFQNEAQLDKSGLPSDRFFAERPEGSVSTLKIQRTQQEDSAVYLCASSSYGRGADTQYFGPGTRLTVL.

The genes are TRBV5-1 and TRBJ1-1; D not resolved. V was trimmed by 0 bases and J by 0 bases, leaving 6 bases between them. Germline loops: CDR1 SGHRS, CDR2 YFSETQ. The CDR3 extends over 14 amino acids. The CDR3 nucleotides are TGCGCCAGCAGCTTGGACGGGATGAACACTGAAGCTTTCTTT. It encodes CASSLDGMNTEAFF.

This chain links TRBV2 with TRBJ2-7, with 12 bases fitting TRBD1. The CDR3 length is 15 residues. Germline V gene data show CDR1 as SNHLY and CDR2 as FYNNEI. V shed 6 bases, J shed 7 bases, and the junction held 10 bases outside the gene matches. CDR3 protein: CASRPGQGARGEQYF. The CDR3 DNA is TGTGCCAGCAGGCCGGGACAGGGGGCGCGTGGGGAGCAGTACTTC. The whole variable domain, remainder taken from reference TRBV2 and TRBJ2-7, is EPEVTQTPSHQVTQMGQEVILRCVPISNHLYFYWYRQILGQKVEFLVSFYNNEISEKSEIFDDQFSVERPDGSNFTLKIRSTKLEDSAMYFCASRPGQGARGEQYFGPGTRLTVT.

The sample holds a few counts of this clone. This chain connects TRBV11-2 to TRBJ2-5; TRBD2 matches at 10 bases. The CDR3 has 16 amino acids. The J segment lost 0 bases and the V segment lost 4 bases, leaving 5 bases of the junction unmatched. CDR1 is SGHAT, CDR2 FQNNGV, per germline. DNA of the CDR3: TGTGCCAGCAGCTCGACTAGCGGGCCGTACCAAGAGACCCAGTACTTC. Amino acids: CASSSTSGPYQETQYF.

The chain joins TRBV16 to TRBJ1-1; 8 bases map to TRBD1. The CDR3 is 14 residues long. With V trimmed by 6 bases and J by 1 base, 4 bases remained unmatched. CDR1 is KGHSY and CDR2 is FQNENV in the germline V gene. In nucleotides, the CDR3 is TGTGCCAGCAGTCTTGACAGGGGGAACACTGAAGCTTTCTTT. This sequence encodes CASSLDRGNTEAFF.